This entry features one TCR beta chain sequence. Its antigen target is currently unknown. The input lacks base qualities; no much larger clone sits a single base away. For sequencing of the TCRbeta CDR3 region, genomic DNA was extracted from the sorted cells. The immunoSEQ Assay was used to sequence the TCRbeta CDR3 regions. TCRdb took over this immuneACCESS table, retaining in-frame rearrangements with V and J assigned. Such tables are incomplete; in checked studies, under half of the missing clones stem from an unresolved V gene, and the remainder is unexplained. The table for this sample lists about 100,000 clones; around 93% of them were counted only once. The ten largest clones represent 0.5% to 0.65% of the sample. The CDR3, from cysteine to phenylalanine, totals 15 residues. Just the 45-base CDR3 DNA is kept, in frame starting at base 1. CDR1 MDHEN and CDR2 SYDVKM were looked up in the germline V gene. V lost 4 bases and J lost 4 bases, and the count of bases not matched to a germline gene is 5.

The data stem from a study of OX40 agonist ivuxolimab in advanced cancers. In the study overall: Ivuxolimab was an agonistic, fully human IgG2 monoclonal antibody directed against OX40 (CD134), a costimulatory receptor. Intravenous ivuxolimab was administered to patients every 2 weeks at six dose levels: 0.01, 0.1, 0.3, 1.5, 3 and 10 mg/kg. Of the approximately 53 patients in dose escalation, about 20 had hepatocellular carcinoma, about 15 had melanoma, 9 had renal cell carcinoma and 9 had head and neck cancer. In the dose-escalation cohort, 82.7% of patients were male, and the mean age was approximately 60 years, with a range of roughly 20 to 80. Patients were allowed to have had prior anti-PD-1, anti-PD-L1 or anti-CTLA-4 therapy, and 40% of the dose-escalation patients had previously received checkpoint inhibitors. Partial responses occurred in three dose-escalation patients, of whom one had hepatocellular carcinoma and two had cutaneous melanoma. The purpose of peripheral TCRbeta sequencing was to test whether ivuxolimab changed TCR sequence diversity and led to clonal T-cell expansion. The monotherapy dose-escalation portion (N of about 50 patients) of the phase I ivuxolimab trial is reported in the paper.

The trial excluded patients who had a history of autoimmune disease or who were on systemic immunosuppression. Peripheral blood for TCR sequencing was collected from all dose cohorts at baseline, on cycle 4 day 1, and on cycle 7 day 1. Samples were obtained from an open-label, multicenter, first-in-human phase I dose-escalation trial of ivuxolimab. The trial enrolled adults with locally advanced or metastatic head and neck squamous cell, hepatocellular, melanoma or renal cell carcinoma. Before TCR sequencing, CD4+ T cells and CD8+ T cells from peripheral blood were sorted into separate populations. Paper-wide results and their limitations: On average, CD8+ T cells showed more expanded clones than CD4+ T cells after ivuxolimab. Which antigens the clonally expanded peripheral T cells were specific for was not determined. Low levels of normalized T-cell clonal expansion were also shown by some nonresponding patients. Clonal expansion of both CD4+ and CD8+ blood T cells was observed from baseline to week 6 at doses 0.1 to 3.0 mg/kg. In the 0.1-3.0 mg/kg groups, partial responders were among the patients with the lowest normalized peripheral clonal expansion, particularly in CD8+ T cells.

Sequencing used CD4+ or CD8+ T cells sorted from blood, obtained in a trial of the OX40 agonist ivuxolimab. The TCR originated in an adult with an advanced solid tumor such as melanoma, head and neck, liver or kidney cancer. This chain is built from TRBV28 and TRBJ2-5; 11 central bases correspond to TRBD1. The CDR3 in this case is CASSSMGTGGETQYF. DNA sequence: TGTGCCAGCAGTTCCATGGGGACAGGGGGAGAGACCCAGTACTTC.